Following are 8 T cell receptor beta chains from one sample sequenced in a study of siplizumab effects on memory and regulatory T cells. Sequencing was performed with immunoSEQ multiplex PCR; in TCRdb, only in-frame clones are kept and a portion is missing. The sample holds about 120,000 clones, about 94% seen once. Source material: non-Treg CD4+ T cells sorted from blood. Source of these receptors: a human donor in good health.

This clone was recorded once. The chain uses TRBV7-2 and TRBJ2-7; TRBD1 or TRBD2 may be the D gene (5 bases each). Germline loops: CDR1 SGHTA, CDR2 FQGNSA. V lost 3 bases and J lost 2, with 14 bases in between. The CDR3 is 15 amino acids. The DNA for the CDR3 is TGTGCCAGCAGCTTGGCCCCCGGGACGACCTACGAGCAGTACTTC. It encodes CASSLAPGTTYEQYF.

This clone came up once. The chain uses TRBV6-5 and TRBJ2-3, with 9 bases that match TRBD1. This CDR3 is 14 amino acids long. With V trimmed by 7 bases and J by 3 bases, 5 bases remained unmatched. Germline V gene sequence: CDR1 MNHEY, CDR2 SVGAGI. CDR3 amino acids: CASKQQGATDTQYF. Written as DNA, the CDR3 is TGTGCCAGCAAACAACAGGGGGCGACAGATACGCAGTATTTT.

V usage is TRBV9 and J usage is TRBJ1-3; D possibly corresponds to TRBD1 (5 bases). The CDR3 has 15 residues. V was clipped by 0 bases and J by 4 bases, with 11 bases between them. Germline V lookup: CDR1 SGDLS, CDR2 YYNGEE. CDR3: CASSVASGYGNTIYF. DNA of the CDR3: TGTGCCAGCAGCGTAGCTTCAGGGTACGGAAACACCATATATTTT.

As to this clone: This same CDR3 is encoded by further DNA sequences in the sample. The V gene is TRBV30, the J gene TRBJ2-2, with 7 bases matching TRBD2. The CDR3 spans 13 residues. CDR1 and CDR2 from the germline V gene are GTSNPN and SVGIG (reference sequence). Trimming removed 4 bases from V and 1 base from J; junction bases left unmatched: 0. This CDR3 is CAWTGGNTGELFF. CDR3 coding DNA: TGTGCCTGGACGGGGGGGAACACCGGGGAGCTGTTTTTT.

The chain has TRBV6-5 and TRBJ1-5; D gene unclear. V was trimmed by 0 bases and J by 6 bases, leaving 15 bases between them. This CDR3 spans 16 amino acids. Germline CDR1 reads MNHEY; CDR2 reads SVGAGI. CDR3 nucleotide sequence: TGTGCCAGCAGTTACTCGAAAGGGCTCCTTATTCAGCCCCAGCATTTT. Translating it yields CASSYSKGLLIQPQHF.

This chain connects TRBV5-1 to TRBJ2-3; TRBD2 agrees at 9 bases. V dropped 4 bases and J dropped 1; count of bases not matched to a gene: 7. Germline CDR1 SGHRS, CDR2 YFSETQ. The CDR3 covers 16 residues. The CDR3 coding sequence is TGCGCCAGCAGCGCCCGTCCTAGCGGGGGCACAGATACGCAGTATTTT. It encodes CASSARPSGGTDTQYF.

This clone was observed a handful of times. This chain uses TRBV2 with TRBJ2-5; 8 nucleotides match TRBD2. The CDR3 consists of 16 residues. From germline, CDR1 is SNHLY and CDR2 FYNNEI. The J segment lost 0 bases and the V segment lost 2 bases, leaving 5 bases of the junction unmatched. CDR3 loop: CASSERPAGDQETQYF. For the CDR3, the DNA is TGTGCCAGCAGTGAACGTCCAGCGGGGGACCAAGAGACCCAGTACTTC.

The chain is built from TRBV11-2 and TRBJ1-1; unclear D gene. There are 12 residues in the CDR3. CDR1 is SGHAT and CDR2 is FQNNGV in the germline V gene. Trimming removed 8 bases at V and 5 bases at J, with 12 bases between. Here the CDR3 DNA reads TGTGCCAGCGGGCGGGTAGGGACTGAAGCTTTCTTT. Translated: CASGRVGTEAFF.